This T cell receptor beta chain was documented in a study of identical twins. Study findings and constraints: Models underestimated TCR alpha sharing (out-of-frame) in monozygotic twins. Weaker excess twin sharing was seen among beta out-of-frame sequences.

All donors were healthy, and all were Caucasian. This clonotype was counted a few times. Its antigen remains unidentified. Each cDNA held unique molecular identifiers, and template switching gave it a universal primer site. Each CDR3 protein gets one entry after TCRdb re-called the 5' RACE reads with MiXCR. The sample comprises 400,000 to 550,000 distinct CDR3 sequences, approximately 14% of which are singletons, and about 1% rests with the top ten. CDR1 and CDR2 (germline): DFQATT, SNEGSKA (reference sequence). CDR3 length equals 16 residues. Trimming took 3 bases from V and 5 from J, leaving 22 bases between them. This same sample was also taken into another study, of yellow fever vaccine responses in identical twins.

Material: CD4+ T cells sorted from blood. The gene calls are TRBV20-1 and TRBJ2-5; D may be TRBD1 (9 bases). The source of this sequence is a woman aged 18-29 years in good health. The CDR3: CSASVAGQGPPETQYF. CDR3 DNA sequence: TGCAGTGCTAGTGTAGCGGGACAGGGTCCCCCGGAGACCCAGTACTTC.